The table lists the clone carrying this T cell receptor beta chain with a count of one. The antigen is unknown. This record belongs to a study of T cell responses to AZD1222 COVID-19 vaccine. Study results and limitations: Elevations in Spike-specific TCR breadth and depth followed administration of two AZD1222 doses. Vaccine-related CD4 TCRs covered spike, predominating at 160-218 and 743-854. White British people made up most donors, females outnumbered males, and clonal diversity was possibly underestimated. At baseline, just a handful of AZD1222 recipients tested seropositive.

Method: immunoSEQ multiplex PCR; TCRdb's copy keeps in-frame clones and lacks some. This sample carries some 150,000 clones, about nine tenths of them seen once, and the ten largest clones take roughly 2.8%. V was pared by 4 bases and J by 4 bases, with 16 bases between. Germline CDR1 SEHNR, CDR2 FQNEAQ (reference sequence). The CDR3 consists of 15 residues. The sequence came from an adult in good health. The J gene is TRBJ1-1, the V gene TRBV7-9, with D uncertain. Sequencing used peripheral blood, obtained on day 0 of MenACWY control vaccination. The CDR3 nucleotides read TGTGCCAGCAGCTACCGGTCAAGTGCAAGCACTGAAGCTTTCTTT. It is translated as CASSYRSSASTEAFF. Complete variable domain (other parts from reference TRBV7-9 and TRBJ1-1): DTGVSQNPRHKITKRGQNVTFRCDPISEHNRLYWYRQTLGQGPEFLTYFQNEAQLEKSRLLSDRFSAERPKGSFSTLEIQRTEQGDSAMYLCASSYRSSASTEAFFGQGTRLTVV.